The clone carrying this T cell receptor beta chain has just one count. This sample is drawn from a study of blood T cell repertoires in COVID-19. Across the whole study: Samples came from the United States, Italy and Spain, spanning acute and convalescent COVID-19. T cells, B-cell-depleted T cells, or PBMCs provided the cDNA or gDNA that served as material.

Per germline, CDR1 SGHNT and CDR2 YYREEE (reference sequence). The trim removed 2 bases at V and 7 bases at J, leaving 11 bases unmatched. This CDR3 has 16 residues. Study processing details: Nucleated cell number was recorded as an estimate derived from reference gene primer amplification. Data came from immunoSEQ multiplex PCR; TCRdb stores just in-frame clones and leaves some out. That table furnishes V, J and clone size, whereas the DNA furnished D and trimming. The repertoire holds 250,000 to 300,000 clones, around 86% seen once, with 2% to 2.5% in the top ten. The TCR sequence derives from a man aged 45-65 years with acute or convalescent COVID-19. The specimen sequenced was peripheral blood. The chain recombines TRBV5-4 with TRBJ1-2; 10 positions match TRBD1. The CDR3 DNA reads as TGTGCCAGCAGCTTCCCGACAGGGGGCTCCACCTTTGGCTACACCTTC. Translating gives CASSFPTGGSTFGYTF.